These 4 T cell receptor beta chains were all obtained from the same sample, sequenced in a study of regulatory T cells in long-lasting Graves disease. The authors built TCR beta libraries using iRepertoire HTBI primers and Arm-PCR of CDR3 regions. Each CDR3 protein is one row after TCRdb ran MiXCR on the multiplex PCR reads. The top ten clones hold roughly 13% of a sample with around 430,000 distinct CDR3 sequences, about 20% of them seen once. Time point denoted: persistent/refractory GD, antithyroid drugs over 5 years with positive TRAb. PBMCs were the source of the RNA used for TCR sequencing. The sample here was peripheral blood mononuclear cells (PBMCs), taken when the disease was refractory, from a patient treated with antithyroid drugs. The receptors originated from a female donor with Graves disease.

This clonotype was seen repeatedly, ten times or more. This chain joins TRBV10-1 and TRBJ1-4; no clear D. This CDR3 has 19 residues. The germline V and J ends were trimmed by 8 bases and 8 bases, with 33 bases remaining between them. The germline V gene has CDR1 WNHNN and CDR2 SYGVQD (reference sequence). Here the CDR3 DNA reads TGCGCCAGCGGAGTGGTTCCCTATACGGGTCAAACGGAAGGCGAAAAACTGTTTTTT. Protein sequence: CASGVVPYTGQTEGEKLFF.

This clonotype was recorded a few times. This chain joins TRBV6-2 or TRBV6-3 and TRBJ2-7, with 7 bases lining up with TRBD1. Germline CDR1 is MNHEY and CDR2 is SVGEGT. The CDR3 spans 15 residues. V lost 6 bases and J lost 5; bases outside the gene matches: 13. In nucleotides, the CDR3 is TGTGCCAGCAGAAAGCAGCAACAGGGGCAGGACGAGCAGTACTTC. Protein: CASRKQQQGQDEQYF.

The V gene is TRBV4-3, the J gene TRBJ1-1; D not resolved. Trimming removed 0 bases from V and 6 bases from J, with 11 bases in between. CDR1 is LGHNA and CDR2 is YSLEER in the germline V gene. This CDR3 comprises 14 residues. The CDR3: CASSQDRHSAEAFF. The CDR3 coding sequence is TGCGCCAGCAGCCAAGATAGGCACTCCGCTGAAGCTTTCTTT.

Here the CDR3 DNA reads TGTGCCAGCAGCCAAGATTGGAGACTAGGGTACGAGCAGTACTTC. Translating gives CASSQDWRLGYEQYF. The chain recombines TRBV3-1 with TRBJ2-7, with TRBD2 as a possible D gene (6 bases). CDR1 and CDR2 from the germline V gene are LGHDT and YNNKEL (reference sequence). CDR3 length: 15 residues. With 0 bases removed from V and 4 bases from J, the gap between germline ends came to 13 bases.